The 28 T cell receptor beta chains listed next were all sequenced from one sample in a study of regulatory and conventional T cells in RAG deficiency. Sequencing used immunoSEQ multiplex PCR; TCRdb keeps in-frame clones, though not all of them. In the table there are around 30,000 clones, just under 90% of which are singletons. This same sample was also part of a study on regulatory T cells. From that second work: The primer mix had 52 TRBV and 13 TRBJ primers.

Sample: CD8+ T cells sorted from blood. These receptor sequences come from a human donor in good health.

The chain couples TRBV30 to TRBJ1-2; a weak D match, TRBD1 (5 bases). Germline V gene lookup returns CDR1 GTSNPN and CDR2 SVGIG (reference sequence). Trimming stripped 2 bases from V and 9 bases from J, with 16 bases between. CDR3 length equals 13 residues. The CDR3 bases are TGTGCCTGGAGTCTGGGGACTCAATGGCGCTACACCTTC. Its translation: CAWSLGTQWRYTF.

This clone was observed a single time. At one end, the junction sequence differs from germline, possibly due to a read error. The chain has TRBV30 and TRBJ2-1; 8 nucleotides align to TRBD2. The CDR3 covers 12 residues. In germline, CDR1 is GTSNPN, CDR2 SVGIG (reference sequence). CDR3 sequence (DNA): TGTGCCTGGAGTGTACTCAGCGGGACTAGGCTCTTC. Protein sequence: CAWSVLSGTRLF.

This clone showed up just a few times. This chain joins TRBV29-1 and TRBJ2-1; 14 positions match TRBD2. Germline CDR1 SQVTM, CDR2 ANQGSEA. The CDR3 runs to 16 residues. Trimming at V came to 1 base and at J to 9 bases, leaving 8 bases not matched to a gene. CDR3 DNA: TGCAGCGTTGAAGGGGGGACTAGCGGGGGAGTCGTTGAGCAGTTCTTC. It is translated as CSVEGGTSGGVVEQFF.

The gene calls are TRBV4-1 and TRBJ2-7; D is unresolved. Per germline, CDR1 MGHRA and CDR2 YSYEKL. The CDR3 runs to 14 residues. The V and J ends lost 0 bases and 2 bases respectively, with 8 bases between them. The CDR3 loop reads CASSQDYSPYEQYF. In DNA form, the CDR3 reads TGCGCCAGCAGCCAAGATTACAGCCCCTACGAGCAGTACTTC.

In this sample, this clone is medium-sized. V usage is TRBV7-9 and J usage is TRBJ1-2; 8 bases line up with TRBD1. Germline CDR1 SEHNR, CDR2 FQNEAQ (reference sequence). The CDR3 sequence is 13 residues long. J gave up 6 bases and V 5 bases, and 5 bases lay outside the gene matches. The CDR3 sequence is CASSPGQGNGYTF. In nucleotides, the CDR3 is TGTGCCAGCAGCCCTGGACAGGGCAATGGCTACACCTTC.

The genes are TRBV28 and TRBJ2-6; D uncertain. The CDR3 consists of 15 residues. Trimming cost V 3 bases and J 1 base, with 7 bases left between them. The V gene's germline CDR1 is MDHEN and CDR2 SYDVKM. The CDR3 here is CASSLGFSGANVLTF. CDR3 bases: TGTGCCAGCAGTTTGGGTTTTTCTGGGGCCAACGTCCTGACTTTC.

V usage is TRBV6-5 and J usage is TRBJ2-4, with D possibly matching TRBD2 (5 bases). V dropped 0 bases and J dropped 5 bases, with 8 bases sitting between them. The CDR3 covers 14 residues. Germline V gene sequence: CDR1 MNHEY, CDR2 SVGAGI. The CDR3 DNA reads as TGTGCCAGCAGTTACTCTGGAGGAGAAAACATTCAGTACTTC. It specifies CASSYSGGENIQYF.

The chain combines TRBV6-1 with TRBJ2-7; D is ambiguous. The CDR3 sequence is 15 residues long. V gave up 7 bases and J gave up 2 bases, with 18 bases separating them. Per germline, CDR1 MNHNS and CDR2 SASEGT. The CDR3 bases are TGTGCCAGCAAAGTCGCCAGTCATTCTACCTACGAGCAGTACTTC. This codes for CASKVASHSTYEQYF.

The chain recombines TRBV7-9 with TRBJ2-7; the D is unclear. This CDR3 has 12 residues. Per germline, CDR1 SEHNR and CDR2 FQNEAQ (reference sequence). Trimming shortened V by 3 bases and J by 0 bases, and 3 bases separated the two germline ends. CDR3 sequence: CASSLSSYEQYF. As DNA, the CDR3 is TGTGCCAGCAGCTTGAGCTCCTACGAGCAGTACTTC. Complete variable domain (other parts from reference TRBV7-9 and TRBJ2-7): DTGVSQNPRHKITKRGQNVTFRCDPISEHNRLYWYRQTLGQGPEFLTYFQNEAQLEKSRLLSDRFSAERPKGSFSTLEIQRTEQGDSAMYLCASSLSSYEQYFGPGTRLTVT.

This sequence joins TRBV6-9 and TRBJ1-2, with D uncertain. The CDR3 length is 17 residues. The germline V gene encodes CDR1 MNHGY and CDR2 SVAAGI. Deletions cut 4 bases from V and 4 bases from J, with 22 bases between. The CDR3 bases are TGTGCCAGCAGTTTGGTCCTGACTTACGGAAAGACCTATGGCTACACCTTC. The encoded protein is CASSLVLTYGKTYGYTF.

V gene TRBV19 combines with J gene TRBJ2-1; D gene uncertain. This CDR3 spans 15 amino acids. Trimming took off 5 bases at V and 8 bases at J, with 19 bases between the two ends. The germline CDR1 and CDR2 sequences are LNHDA and SQIVND (reference sequence). The CDR3 nucleotides read TGTGCCAGTAGTGGCTGGACGGACCTCTTGGATGAGCAGTTCTTC. Its protein is CASSGWTDLLDEQFF.

The CDR3 coding sequence is TGTGCCACCAGCAGGTCGTTACCATCGACAGGGTCTAATTCACCCCTCCACTTT. This codes for CATSRSLPSTGSNSPLHF. The chain has TRBV15 and TRBJ1-6, with 7 positions matching TRBD1. The germline CDR1 and CDR2 sequences are LNHNV and YYDKDF (reference sequence). After removal of 3 bases from V and 6 bases from J, the junction contained 14 bases not matched to a gene. The CDR3 spans 18 residues.

The chain uses TRBV11-2 and TRBJ2-7; 8 bases match TRBD2. The CDR3 is made up of 15 amino acids. The germline V gene encodes CDR1 SGHAT and CDR2 FQNNGV. V trimming: 2 bases; J trimming: 4 bases; junction bases outside the gene matches: 7. The CDR3 nucleotides read TGTGCCAGCAGCTTATCCGGGGGGGCGGTTTACGAGCAGTACTTC. Amino acid sequence: CASSLSGGAVYEQYF.

The V gene is TRBV4-1, the J gene TRBJ1-1, with 7 bases identical to TRBD1. CDR3 length: 15 amino acids. With 5 bases clipped from V and 3 bases from J, the junction kept 9 bases outside the gene matches. Germline V lookup: CDR1 MGHRA, CDR2 YSYEKL. CDR3 in amino acids: CASSAPGGADTEAFF. The CDR3 DNA is TGCGCCAGCAGCGCTCCAGGGGGGGCCGACACTGAAGCTTTCTTT.

The chain employs TRBV19 and TRBJ2-7, with D maybe TRBD1 (5 bases). This CDR3 has 13 amino acids. Trimming pared 3 bases from V and 0 bases from J, leaving 6 bases between. The germline V gene has CDR1 LNHDA and CDR2 SQIVND (reference sequence). CDR3: CASSIRVSYEQYF. The CDR3 coding sequence is TGTGCCAGTAGTATCAGGGTCTCCTACGAGCAGTACTTC.

The chain carries TRBV7-8 and TRBJ2-2; 10 positions agree with TRBD2. CDR1 and CDR2 from the germline V gene are SGHVS and FQNEAQ. The CDR3 has 18 residues. V lost 1 base and J lost 6; bases outside the gene matches: 11. The CDR3 nucleotides are TGTGCCAGCAGCTTAGGGACCGGACTAGCGGTCTTTTCCGGGGAGCTGTTTTTT. Translated: CASSLGTGLAVFSGELFF.

The chain joins TRBV2 to TRBJ2-2, with TRBD1 matching over 7 bases. J gave up 2 bases and V 5 bases, and 8 bases lay outside the gene matches. The CDR3 spans 16 residues. Germline CDR1 reads SNHLY; CDR2 reads FYNNEI. The CDR3 nucleotides are TGTGCCAGCAGTCCAAAGGGGACAGTCAACACCGGGGAGCTGTTTTTT. Protein: CASSPKGTVNTGELFF.

This chain connects TRBV5-4 to TRBJ2-1; D is unclear. The CDR3 totals 11 residues. Between the trimmed V and J ends, which lost 2 bases and 7 bases, there was a span of 4 bases. Per germline, CDR1 SGHNT and CDR2 YYREEE (reference sequence). The CDR3 region has the DNA TGTGCCAGCAGCTTTGAGAATGAGCAGTTCTTC. Translation: CASSFENEQFF.

This chain joins TRBV5-6 and TRBJ2-1, with D possibly matching TRBD2 (6 bases). Trimming shortened V by 4 bases and J by 9 bases, and 23 bases separated the two germline ends. CDR1 SGHDT and CDR2 YYEEEE come from the germline V gene. This CDR3 is built from 16 residues. The CDR3 sequence: CASSPRWGEVRGEQFF. CDR3 bases: TGTGCCAGCAGCCCCCGATGGGGGGAGGTCCGCGGTGAGCAGTTCTTC.

The gene calls are TRBV11-2 and TRBJ1-4; possibly TRBD1 for D (5 bases). V shed 5 bases and J shed 7 bases, with 17 bases lying between them. The CDR3 has 15 amino acids. Germline CDR1 SGHAT, CDR2 FQNNGV. DNA for the CDR3: TGTGCCAGCAGCCCGCCAGGGTCATCGGGTGAAAAACTGTTTTTT. This gives the protein CASSPPGSSGEKLFF.

The rearrangement links TRBV6-5 to TRBJ1-2; D unclear. The V and J ends lost 5 bases and 6 bases respectively, with 10 bases between them. The CDR3 runs 12 residues. The V gene's germline CDR1 is MNHEY and CDR2 SVGAGI. CDR3 DNA sequence: TGTGCCAGCAGTCGGACTGCAGATGGCTACACCTTC. This gives the protein CASSRTADGYTF.

The chain joins TRBV7-8 to TRBJ2-5; possible D gene TRBD1, 5 bases. Germline assignment: CDR1 SGHVS and CDR2 FQNEAQ. The CDR3 runs 14 residues. Trimming removed 4 bases at V and 4 bases at J, with 13 bases between. CDR3 sequence: CASSSPGSLETQYF. In nucleotides, the CDR3 is TGTGCCAGCAGCTCGCCAGGGTCTCTAGAGACCCAGTACTTC.

The rearrangement links TRBV6-5 to TRBJ2-7; 8 nucleotides align to TRBD1. The CDR3 spans 13 residues. The germline CDR1 and CDR2 sequences are MNHEY and SVGAGI. Trimming took 5 bases from V and 1 from J; bases not matched to a gene: 1. This CDR3 reads CASSDRGSYEQYF. The CDR3 nucleotides are TGTGCCAGCAGTGACAGGGGATCCTACGAGCAGTACTTC.

The V gene is TRBV10-3, the J gene TRBJ1-5; D not resolved. The V and J ends lost 4 bases and 3 bases respectively, with 10 bases between them. The germline gives CDR1 ENHRY, CDR2 SYGVKD. CDR3 length: 14 amino acids. CDR3 sequence reads: CAISADGYNQPQHF. The CDR3 region has the DNA TGTGCCATCAGTGCGGACGGTTACAATCAGCCCCAGCATTTT.

V and J are TRBV7-9 and TRBJ2-7; TRBD2 matches 7 bases. After removal of 4 bases from V and 7 bases from J, the junction contained 7 bases not matched to a gene. The CDR3 runs 13 residues. Germline values: CDR1 SEHNR, CDR2 FQNEAQ (reference sequence). The chain's CDR3 is CASSWEGLWEQYF. The CDR3 region has the DNA TGTGCCAGCAGCTGGGAGGGTTTATGGGAGCAGTACTTC.

This chain links TRBV6-1 with TRBJ1-2, with D uncertain. The V gene's germline CDR1 is MNHNS and CDR2 SASEGT. With 3 bases removed from V and 4 bases from J, the gap between germline ends came to 21 bases. CDR3 length: 17 residues. The CDR3 coding sequence is TGTGCCAGCAGTGACCTCCCGACCGGACTTGGTATCTATGGCTACACCTTC. It translates to CASSDLPTGLGIYGYTF.

The gene calls are TRBV19 and TRBJ2-7; either TRBD1 or TRBD2 may supply D (5 bases each). In germline, CDR1 is LNHDA, CDR2 SQIVND (reference sequence). The CDR3 covers 15 residues. V was cut by 5 bases and J by 5 bases, with 19 bases left in between. The CDR3 here is CASSDRDLGYHEQYF. CDR3 DNA: TGTGCCAGTAGTGACCGGGACCTAGGGTACCACGAGCAGTACTTC.

In its sample, this clone was seen a few times. The rearrangement uses TRBV7-8 and TRBJ2-3; 11 nucleotides match TRBD2. The CDR3 contains 16 residues. V was pared by 2 bases and J by 4 bases, with 5 bases of the junction left unmatched. Germline CDR1 SGHVS, CDR2 FQNEAQ. The CDR3 nucleotides are TGTGCCAGCAGCTTATTAATAGCGGGAGGGTCAGATACGCAGTATTTT. It is translated as CASSLLIAGGSDTQYF.